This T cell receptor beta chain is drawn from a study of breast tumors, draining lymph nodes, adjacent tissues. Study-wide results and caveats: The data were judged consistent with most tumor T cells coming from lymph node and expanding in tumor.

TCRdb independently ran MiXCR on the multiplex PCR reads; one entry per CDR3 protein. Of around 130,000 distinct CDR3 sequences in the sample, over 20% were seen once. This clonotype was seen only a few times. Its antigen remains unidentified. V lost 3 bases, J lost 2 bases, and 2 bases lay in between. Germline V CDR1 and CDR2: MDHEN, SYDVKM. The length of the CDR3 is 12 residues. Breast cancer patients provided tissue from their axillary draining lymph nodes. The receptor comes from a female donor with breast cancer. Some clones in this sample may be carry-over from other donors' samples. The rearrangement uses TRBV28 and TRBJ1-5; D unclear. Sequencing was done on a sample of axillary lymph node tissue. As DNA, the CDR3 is TGTGCCAGCAGTTTTGGCAATCAGCCCCAGCATTTT. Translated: CASSFGNQPQHF.